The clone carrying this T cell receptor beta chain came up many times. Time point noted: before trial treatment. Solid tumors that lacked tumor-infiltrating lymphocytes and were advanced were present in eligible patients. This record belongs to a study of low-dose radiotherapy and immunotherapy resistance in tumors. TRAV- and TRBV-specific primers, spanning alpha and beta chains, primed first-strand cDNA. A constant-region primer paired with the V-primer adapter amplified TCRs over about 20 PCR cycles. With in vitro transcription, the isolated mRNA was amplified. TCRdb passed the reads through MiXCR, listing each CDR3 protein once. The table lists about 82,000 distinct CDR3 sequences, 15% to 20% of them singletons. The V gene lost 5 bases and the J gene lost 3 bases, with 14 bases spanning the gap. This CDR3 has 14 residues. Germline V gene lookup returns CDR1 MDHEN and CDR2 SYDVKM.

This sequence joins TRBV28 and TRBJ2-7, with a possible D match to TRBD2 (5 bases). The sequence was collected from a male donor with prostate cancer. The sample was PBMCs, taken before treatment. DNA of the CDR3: TGTGCCAGCAGTCCTGGGAGCCCGATCTACGAGCAGTACTTC. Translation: CASSPGSPIYEQYF.